Listed below are T cell receptor beta chains from one sample, sequenced in a study of shared T cell receptors in the human thymus. Assay used: immunoSEQ multiplex PCR; TCRdb lists only in-frame clones, some missing. The repertoire consists of about 660,000 clones, with roughly 86% occurring once and the leading ten covering 0.0094%. These same records also appear under a second study, on human thymus T cells.

The sample was thymocytes. These receptors came from a boy under two years old with a congenital heart defect. The CDR3 runs from the conserved cysteine through the conserved F or W. A D gene is named only where the DNA matches it firmly. The size field is filled for only some rows; it gives once, few, many or a size class.

clone size: -; J gene: TRBJ1-1; V gene: TRBV28; D gene: -; CDR3 length: 14; CDR3 DNA: TGTGCCAGCAGTTCCCGGACATCTTTTGGGATGGCTTTCTTT; CDR3 protein: CASSSRTSFGMAFF
clone size: -; J gene: TRBJ2-7; V gene: TRBV7-9; D gene: TRBD2; CDR3 length: 14; CDR3 DNA: TGTGCCAGCAGCTCTCTTTGGGACTACTACGAGCAGTACTTC; CDR3 protein: CASSSLWDYYEQYF
clone size: -; J gene: TRBJ2-4; V gene: TRBV4-3; D gene: TRBD1; CDR3 length: 16; CDR3 DNA: TGCGCCAGCAGCCCGGGACAGCTTTTAGCCAAAAACATTCAGTACTTC; CDR3 protein: CASSPGQLLAKNIQYF
clone size: -; J gene: TRBJ2-7; V gene: TRBV18; D gene: TRBD2; CDR3 length: 15; CDR3 DNA: TGTGCCAGCTCACCTACCGGGACTAGGAATTACGAGCAGTACTTC; CDR3 protein: CASSPTGTRNYEQYF
clone size: -; J gene: TRBJ2-7; V gene: TRBV9; D gene: -; CDR3 length: 14; CDR3 DNA: TGTGCCAGCAGCGTAGGCCGGGTGGCGGGGGAGCAGTACTTC; CDR3 protein: CASSVGRVAGEQYF
clone size: -; J gene: TRBJ1-2; V gene: TRBV4-2; D gene: TRBD1; CDR3 length: 14; CDR3 DNA: TGTGCCAGCAGCCCAAAACAGGGGACCTATGGCTACACCTTC; CDR3 protein: CASSPKQGTYGYTF
clone size: few; J gene: TRBJ1-1; V gene: TRBV5-1; D gene: -; CDR3 length: 15; CDR3 DNA: TGCGCCAGCAGCTCGAGACAGGACTTGAACACTGAAGCTTTCTTT; CDR3 protein: CASSSRQDLNTEAFF
clone size: -; J gene: TRBJ1-1; V gene: TRBV27; D gene: -; CDR3 length: 15; CDR3 DNA: TGTGCCAGTCTCTGTATGGGACACCCGAACACTGAAGCTTTCTTT; CDR3 protein: CASLCMGHPNTEAFF
clone size: -; J gene: TRBJ2-7; V gene: TRBV4-3; D gene: -; CDR3 length: 19; CDR3 DNA: TGCGCCAGCAGCCAAGATCTGGGCAGTTGGGCCCTAGGGAGGTGCGAGCAGTACTTC; CDR3 protein: CASSQDLGSWALGRCEQYF
clone size: -; J gene: TRBJ2-1; V gene: TRBV6-4; D gene: -; CDR3 length: 12; CDR3 DNA: TGTGCCAGCATTTCAGGGAACAATGAGCAGTTCTTC; CDR3 protein: CASISGNNEQFF
clone size: -; J gene: TRBJ2-1; V gene: TRBV7-2; D gene: TRBD1; CDR3 length: 15; CDR3 DNA: TGTGCCAGCAGCCCGACTGGACAGGGAGACAATGAGCAGTTCTTC; CDR3 protein: CASSPTGQGDNEQFF
clone size: -; J gene: TRBJ2-2; V gene: TRBV9; D gene: TRBD1; CDR3 length: 17; CDR3 DNA: TGTGCCAGCAGCGTTCTCTCCCGGGACAGCAACACCGGGGAGCTGTTTTTT; CDR3 protein: CASSVLSRDSNTGELFF
clone size: few; J gene: TRBJ2-7; V gene: TRBV5-1; D gene: -; CDR3 length: 10; CDR3 DNA: TGCGCCAGCAGACAGTACGAGCAGTACTTC; CDR3 protein: CASRQYEQYF
clone size: once; J gene: TRBJ1-1; V gene: TRBV9; D gene: TRBD1; CDR3 length: 14; CDR3 DNA: TGTGCCAGCAGCGAGACAGGGGGCTGGACTGAAGCTTTCTTT; CDR3 protein: CASSETGGWTEAFF
clone size: -; J gene: TRBJ2-3; V gene: TRBV7-8; D gene: TRBD2; CDR3 length: 18; CDR3 DNA: TGTGCCAGCAGCTATGTCCCCACTAGCGGGGGGGTGGGGGATACGCAGTATTTT; CDR3 protein: CASSYVPTSGGVGDTQYF
clone size: -; J gene: TRBJ2-1; V gene: TRBV30; D gene: TRBD2; CDR3 length: 15; CDR3 DNA: TGTGCCTGGGGGGGACTAGCGGGAGCTATGGATGAGCAGTTCTTC; CDR3 protein: CAWGGLAGAMDEQFF
clone size: once; J gene: TRBJ2-7; V gene: TRBV2; D gene: -; CDR3 length: 15; CDR3 DNA: TGTGCCAGCAGTGAGCAGGGGACGGGTTCGAGAGAGCAGTACTTC; CDR3 protein: CASSEQGTGSREQYF